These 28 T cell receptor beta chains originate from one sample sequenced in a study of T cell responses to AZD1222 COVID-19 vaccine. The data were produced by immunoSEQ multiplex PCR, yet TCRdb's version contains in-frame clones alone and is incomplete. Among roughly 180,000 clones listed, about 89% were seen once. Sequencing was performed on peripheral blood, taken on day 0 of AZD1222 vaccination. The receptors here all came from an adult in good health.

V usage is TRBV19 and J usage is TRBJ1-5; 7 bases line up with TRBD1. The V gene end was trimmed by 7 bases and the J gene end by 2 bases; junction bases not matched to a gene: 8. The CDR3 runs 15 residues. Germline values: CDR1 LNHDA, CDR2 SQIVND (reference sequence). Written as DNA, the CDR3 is TGTGCCAGTACTGACAGGGAGGGCGGCAATCAGCCCCAGCATTTT. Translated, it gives CASTDREGGNQPQHF. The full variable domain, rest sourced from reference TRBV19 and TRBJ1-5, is DGGITQSPKYLFRKEGQNVTLSCEQNLNHDAMYWYRQDPGQGLRLIYYSQIVNDFQKGDIAEGYSVSREKKESFPLTVTSAQKNPTAFYLCASTDREGGNQPQHFGDGTRLSIL.

In DNA form, the CDR3 reads TGTGCCAGCAGCTTGGGACAGGTCCCGGTCAATGAGCAGTTCTTC. This sequence encodes CASSLGQVPVNEQFF. V and J are TRBV7-3 and TRBJ2-1; 8 positions agree with TRBD1. The CDR3 contains 15 residues. Germline V gene lookup returns CDR1 SGHTA and CDR2 FQGTGA. Trimming cost V 3 bases and J 6 bases; bases outside gene matches: 7.

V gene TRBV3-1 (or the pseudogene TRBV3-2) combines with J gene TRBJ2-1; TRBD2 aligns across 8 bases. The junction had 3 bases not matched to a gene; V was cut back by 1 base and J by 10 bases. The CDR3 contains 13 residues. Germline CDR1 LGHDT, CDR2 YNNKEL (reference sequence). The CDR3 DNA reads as TGTGCCAGCAGCCAAGGGCGGACTAGCGAGCAGTTCTTC. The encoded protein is CASSQGRTSEQFF.

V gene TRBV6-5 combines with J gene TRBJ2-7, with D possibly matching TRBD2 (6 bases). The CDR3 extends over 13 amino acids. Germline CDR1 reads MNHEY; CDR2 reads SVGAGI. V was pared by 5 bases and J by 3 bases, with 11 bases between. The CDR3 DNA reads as TGTGCCAGCAGTATCTTCGGGGGCTACGAGCAGTACTTC. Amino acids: CASSIFGGYEQYF.

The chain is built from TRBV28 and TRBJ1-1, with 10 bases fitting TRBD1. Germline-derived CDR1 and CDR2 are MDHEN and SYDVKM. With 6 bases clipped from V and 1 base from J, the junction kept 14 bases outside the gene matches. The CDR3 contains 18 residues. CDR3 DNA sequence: TGTGCCAGCAGCCTACCCGGGACAGGGGTAGCAACGAACACTGAAGCTTTCTTT. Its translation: CASSLPGTGVATNTEAFF.

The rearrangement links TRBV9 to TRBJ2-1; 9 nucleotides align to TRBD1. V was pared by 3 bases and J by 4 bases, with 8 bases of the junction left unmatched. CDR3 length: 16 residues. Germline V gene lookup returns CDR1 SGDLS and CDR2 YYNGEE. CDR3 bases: TGTGCCAGCAGCGGTGGGGGACAGGGTCGGTACAATGAGCAGTTCTTC. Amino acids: CASSGGGQGRYNEQFF.

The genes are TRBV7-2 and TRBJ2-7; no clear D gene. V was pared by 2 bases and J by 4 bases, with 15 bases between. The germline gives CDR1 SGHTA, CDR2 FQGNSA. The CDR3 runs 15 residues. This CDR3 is CASSLSGSSEYEQYF. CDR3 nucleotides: TGTGCCAGCAGCTTATCCGGGTCCTCCGAGTACGAGCAGTACTTC.

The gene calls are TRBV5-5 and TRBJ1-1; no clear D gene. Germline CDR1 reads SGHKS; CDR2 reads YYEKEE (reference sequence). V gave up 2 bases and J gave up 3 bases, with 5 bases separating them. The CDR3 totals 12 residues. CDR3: CASSLKDTEAFF. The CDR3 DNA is TGTGCCAGCAGCTTAAAGGACACTGAAGCTTTCTTT.

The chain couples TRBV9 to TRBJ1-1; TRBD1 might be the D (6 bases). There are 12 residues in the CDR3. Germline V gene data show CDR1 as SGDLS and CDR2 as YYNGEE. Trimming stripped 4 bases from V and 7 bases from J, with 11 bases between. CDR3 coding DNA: TGTGCCAGCAGCTCCGGACAGCTTGAAGCTTTCTTT. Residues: CASSSGQLEAFF.

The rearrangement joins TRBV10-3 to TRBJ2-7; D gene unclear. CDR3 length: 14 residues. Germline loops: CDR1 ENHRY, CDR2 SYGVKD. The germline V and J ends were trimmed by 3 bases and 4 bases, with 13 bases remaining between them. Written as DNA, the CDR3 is TGTGCCATCAGTGAACGGCAAAATCTGTACGAGCAGTACTTC. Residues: CAISERQNLYEQYF.

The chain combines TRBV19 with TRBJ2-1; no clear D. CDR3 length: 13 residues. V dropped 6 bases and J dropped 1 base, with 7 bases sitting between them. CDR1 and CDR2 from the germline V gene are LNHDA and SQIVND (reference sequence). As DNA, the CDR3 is TGTGCCAGTAGCATGGGTTCCTACAATGAGCAGTTCTTC. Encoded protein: CASSMGSYNEQFF.

DNA for the CDR3: TGTGCCAGTGGACCAGGCTATGGCTACACCTTC. Its translation: CASGPGYGYTF. The chain uses TRBV19 and TRBJ1-2; D gene uncertain. This CDR3 has 11 residues. Deletions cut 8 bases from V and 4 bases from J, with 8 bases between. Germline V gene lookup returns CDR1 LNHDA and CDR2 SQIVND (reference sequence).

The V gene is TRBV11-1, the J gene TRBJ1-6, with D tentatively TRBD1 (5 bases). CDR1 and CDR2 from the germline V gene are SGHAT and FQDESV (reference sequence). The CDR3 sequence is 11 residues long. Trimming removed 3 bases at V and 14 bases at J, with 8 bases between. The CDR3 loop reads CASSFGTALHF. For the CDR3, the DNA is TGTGCCAGCAGCTTCGGGACGGCCCTCCACTTT.

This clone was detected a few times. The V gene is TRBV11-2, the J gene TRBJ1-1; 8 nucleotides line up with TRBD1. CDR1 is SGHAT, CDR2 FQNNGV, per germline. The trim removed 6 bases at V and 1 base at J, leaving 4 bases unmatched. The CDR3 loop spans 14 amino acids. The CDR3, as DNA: TGTGCCAGCAGACCAGGGGGCTCGAACACTGAAGCTTTCTTT. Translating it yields CASRPGGSNTEAFF.

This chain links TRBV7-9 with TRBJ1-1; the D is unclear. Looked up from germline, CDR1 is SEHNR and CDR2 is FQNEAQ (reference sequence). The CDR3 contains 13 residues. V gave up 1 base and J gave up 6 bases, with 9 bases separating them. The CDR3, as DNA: TGTGCCAGCAGCTTAGGCGGGTCCCCTGAAGCTTTCTTT. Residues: CASSLGGSPEAFF. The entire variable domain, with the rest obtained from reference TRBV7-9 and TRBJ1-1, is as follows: DTGVSQNPRHKITKRGQNVTFRCDPISEHNRLYWYRQTLGQGPEFLTYFQNEAQLEKSRLLSDRFSAERPKGSFSTLEIQRTEQGDSAMYLCASSLGGSPEAFFGQGTRLTVV.

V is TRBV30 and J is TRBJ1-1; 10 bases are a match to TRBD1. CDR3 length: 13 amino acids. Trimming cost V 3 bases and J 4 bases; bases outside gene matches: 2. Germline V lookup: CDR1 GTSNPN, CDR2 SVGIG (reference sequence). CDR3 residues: CAWSRQGATEAFF. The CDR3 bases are TGTGCCTGGAGCCGACAGGGGGCCACTGAAGCTTTCTTT.

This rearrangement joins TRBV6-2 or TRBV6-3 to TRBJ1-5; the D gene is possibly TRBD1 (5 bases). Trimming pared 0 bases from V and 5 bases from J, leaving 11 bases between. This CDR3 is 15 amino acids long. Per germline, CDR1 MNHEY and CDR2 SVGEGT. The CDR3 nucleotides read TGTGCCAGCAGTTACTCGATCGAGGGGTATCAGCCCCAGCATTTT. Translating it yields CASSYSIEGYQPQHF.

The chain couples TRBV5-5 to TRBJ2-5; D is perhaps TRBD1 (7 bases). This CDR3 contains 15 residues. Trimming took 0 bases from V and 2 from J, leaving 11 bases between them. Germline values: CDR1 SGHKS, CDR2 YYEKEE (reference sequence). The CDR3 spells CASSLVPGGQETQYF. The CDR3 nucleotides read TGTGCCAGCAGCTTGGTCCCAGGGGGGCAAGAGACCCAGTACTTC. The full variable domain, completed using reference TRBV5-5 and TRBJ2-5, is DAGVTQSPTHLIKTRGQQVTLRCSPISGHKSVSWYQQVLGQGPQFIFQYYEKEERGRGNFPDRFSARQFPNYSSELNVNALLLGDSALYLCASSLVPGGQETQYFGPGTRLLVL.

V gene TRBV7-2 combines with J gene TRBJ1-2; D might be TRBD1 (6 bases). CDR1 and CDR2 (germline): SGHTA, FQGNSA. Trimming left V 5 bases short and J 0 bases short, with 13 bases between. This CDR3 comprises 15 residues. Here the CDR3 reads CASSPQGMANYGYTF. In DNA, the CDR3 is TGTGCCAGCAGCCCTCAGGGGATGGCTAACTATGGCTACACCTTC.

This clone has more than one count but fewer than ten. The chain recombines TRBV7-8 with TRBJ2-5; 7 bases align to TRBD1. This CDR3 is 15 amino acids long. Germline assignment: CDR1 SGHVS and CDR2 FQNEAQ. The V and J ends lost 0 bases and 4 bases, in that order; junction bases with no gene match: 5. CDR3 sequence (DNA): TGTGCCAGCAGCTTAGCGAGGGGGCAGTCAGAGACCCAGTACTTC. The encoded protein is CASSLARGQSETQYF.

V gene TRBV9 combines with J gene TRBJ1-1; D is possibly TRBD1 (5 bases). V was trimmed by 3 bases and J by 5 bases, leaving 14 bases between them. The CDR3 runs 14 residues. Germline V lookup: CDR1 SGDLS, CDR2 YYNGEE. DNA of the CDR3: TGTGCCAGCAGCGATTCCGGGACGTTAACTGAAGCTTTCTTT. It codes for CASSDSGTLTEAFF. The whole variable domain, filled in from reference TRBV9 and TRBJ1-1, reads DSGVTQTPKHLITATGQRVTLRCSPRSGDLSVYWYQQSLDQGLQFLIQYYNGEERAKGNILERFSAQQFPDLHSELNLSSLELGDSALYFCASSDSGTLTEAFFGQGTRLTVV.

DNA of the CDR3: TGTGCCAGCAGCGGACTGCCCCCAACGGAAAAACTGTTTTTT. As protein: CASSGLPPTEKLFF. V gene TRBV2 combines with J gene TRBJ1-4; D unclear. Germline CDR1 is SNHLY and CDR2 is FYNNEI. The CDR3 extends over 14 amino acids. Trimming took off 6 bases at V and 8 bases at J, with 16 bases between the two ends.

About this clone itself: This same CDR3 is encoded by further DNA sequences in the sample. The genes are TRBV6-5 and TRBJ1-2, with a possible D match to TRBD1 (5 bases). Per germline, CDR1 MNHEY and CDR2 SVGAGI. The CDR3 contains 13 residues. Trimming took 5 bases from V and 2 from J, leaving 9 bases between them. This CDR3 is CASSRGGNYGYTF. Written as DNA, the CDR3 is TGTGCCAGCAGTAGGGGAGGAAACTATGGCTACACCTTC.

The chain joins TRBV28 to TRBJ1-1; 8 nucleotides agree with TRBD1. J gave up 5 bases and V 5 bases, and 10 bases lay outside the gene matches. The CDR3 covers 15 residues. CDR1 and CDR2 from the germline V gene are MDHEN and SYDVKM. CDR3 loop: CASSPQDRVYTEAFF. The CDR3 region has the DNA TGTGCCAGCAGTCCCCAGGACAGGGTATATACTGAAGCTTTCTTT.

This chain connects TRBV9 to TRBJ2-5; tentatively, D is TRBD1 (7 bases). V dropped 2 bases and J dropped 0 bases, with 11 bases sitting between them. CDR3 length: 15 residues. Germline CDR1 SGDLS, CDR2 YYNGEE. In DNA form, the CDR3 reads TGTGCCAGCAGCGTGGGCGGGACAGACCAAGAGACCCAGTACTTC. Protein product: CASSVGGTDQETQYF.

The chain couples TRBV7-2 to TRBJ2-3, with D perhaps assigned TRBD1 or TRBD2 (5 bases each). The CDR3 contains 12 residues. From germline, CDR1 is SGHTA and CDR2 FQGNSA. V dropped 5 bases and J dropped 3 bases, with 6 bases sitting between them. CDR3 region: CASSGGTDTQYF. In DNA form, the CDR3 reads TGTGCCAGCAGCGGGGGTACAGATACGCAGTATTTT.

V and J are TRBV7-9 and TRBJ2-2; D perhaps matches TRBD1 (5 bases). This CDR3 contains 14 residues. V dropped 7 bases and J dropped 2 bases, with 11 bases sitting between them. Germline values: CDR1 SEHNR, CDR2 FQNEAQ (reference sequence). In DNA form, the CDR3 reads TGTGCCAGCATACCCGGACAAAACACCGGGGAGCTGTTTTTT. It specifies CASIPGQNTGELFF.

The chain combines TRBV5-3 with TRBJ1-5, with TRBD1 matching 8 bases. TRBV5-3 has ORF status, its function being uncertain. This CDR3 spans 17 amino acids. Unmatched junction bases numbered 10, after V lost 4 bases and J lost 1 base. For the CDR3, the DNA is TGTGCCAGAAGCCAGGACAGGGCGGTGCGGAGCAATCAGCCCCAGCATTTT. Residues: CARSQDRAVRSNQPQHF.